This T cell receptor (beta chain) emerged from a study of sequential checkpoint blockade in melanoma (dated by TCRdb to the late 2010s). The study in broad terms: Patients were assigned by 1:1 randomization to either first-line nivolumab followed by ipilimumab (arm A) or ipilimumab followed by nivolumab (arm B). Maintenance nivolumab came after both trial sequences.

The treatment or condition label, read with the paper, signifies: randomized to nivolumab then ipilimumab (arm A) or the reverse (arm B). Prior DNA-damaging chemotherapy had not been received by any trial patient. A FACS Aria II flow cytometer was used to sort live CD3+CD8+ cells that were negative for CD19 and CD56 from thawed PBMCs. Samples came from patients with melanoma in CheckMate 064, a randomized, open-label phase II trial of sequential checkpoint blockade. Peripheral blood mononuclear cells were obtained through leukapheresis, purified using Ficoll-Paque, and frozen in human serum containing roughly 10% DMSO. Immediately after sorting, the purity of the sorted blood CD3+CD8+ cells was confirmed to be >98%, and DNA was then extracted. Study-wide conclusions, independent of this receptor: Larger, independent patient cohorts are needed to validate the response-prediction model that combines TCR metrics and mutation burden.

TCRbeta CDR3 regions were immunosequenced from genomic DNA with the immunoSEQ Assay. Genomic DNA was amplified by bias-controlled multiplex PCR before high-throughput sequencing. Concerning the study's data processing: To quantify the absolute abundance of each unique TCRbeta CDR3 region, the sequences were collapsed and filtered. Clonality was defined as 1 minus Pielou's evenness and was calculated using productive rearrangements only. A previously published method was used to identify clones with significantly greater frequencies in on-treatment samples than in baseline samples. Drawn from immuneACCESS, this table holds only the in-frame rearrangements with V and J called that TCRdb kept. Clones are partly lost; checked studies trace under half to an unresolved V gene and leave the rest unexplained. That table supplies the V and J calls and clone size; D and trimming were determined from the DNA. The sample table records over 15,000 clones; nearly 80% of these occur just once. 10% to 15% of the sample comes from the top ten.

V loses 1 base of germline sequence and J loses 4 bases, and the interval between the two ends is 14 bases. The CDR3 sequence holds 16 residues, the cysteine and phenylalanine included. CDR3 DNA only is kept here, 48 bases in frame from base 1. CDR1 and CDR2 were assigned from the germline V gene as SGDLS and YYNGEE. As to this clone: Its antigen specificity is not known. No much larger clone exists at a distance of one base, and base qualities are not known.

The receptor comes from a human donor with melanoma. The chain is assembled from TRBV9 and TRBJ2-2; TRBD1 is a weak D gene call, 6 bases matching. Material: CD8+ T cells sorted from blood (inferred from file names), obtained from a patient given nivolumab and ipilimumab in sequence. The nucleotide sequence reads TGTGCCAGCAGCGTAAGTTACAGGGTCGGCACCGGGGAGCTGTTTTTT. This translates into CASSVSYRVGTGELFF.